These T cell receptor beta chains were read from a single sample in a study of blood T cells in healthy people across ages. TCRdb used MiXCR to reprocess the 5' RACE reads, holding one entry per CDR3 protein. The repertoire holds about 580,000 distinct CDR3 sequences, more than 45% seen once, with about 22% in the top ten. The material sequenced was blood. The receptors originated from a man older than 75 in good health. CDR3s include the opening cysteine and the closing phenylalanine or tryptophan. A D gene is named only where the DNA matches it firmly. The size entry is marked missing in some rows and otherwise reads once, few, many or a size class.

D gene: NA; J gene: TRBJ2-1; V gene: TRBV15; clone size: NA; CDR3 DNA: TGTGCCACCAGCAACGGAGATGAGCAGTTCTTC; CDR3 protein: CATSNGDEQFF
D gene: NA; J gene: TRBJ1-6; V gene: TRBV7-2; clone size: NA; CDR3 DNA: TGTGCCAGCAGCCTCAACAGGAGTAATTCACCCCTCCACTTT; CDR3 protein: CASSLNRSNSPLHF
D gene: NA; J gene: TRBJ2-1; V gene: TRBV7-2; clone size: NA; CDR3 DNA: TGTGCCGGCAGCGCTCGATCGGGGGCCGGGGGGAATGAGCAGTTCTTC; CDR3 protein: CAGSARSGAGGNEQFF
D gene: TRBD2; J gene: TRBJ2-1; V gene: TRBV10-3; clone size: NA; CDR3 DNA: TGTGCCATCGGGGCCGTCCGAGGCGGGAGTAGTGACTACAATGAGCAGTTCTTC; CDR3 protein: CAIGAVRGGSSDYNEQFF
D gene: TRBD2; J gene: TRBJ2-1; V gene: TRBV7-2; clone size: NA; CDR3 DNA: TGTGCCAGCAGCCCTCAGGCGGGGGGCGTCAATGAGCAGTTCTTC; CDR3 protein: CASSPQAGGVNEQFF
D gene: NA; J gene: TRBJ2-7; V gene: TRBV7-6; clone size: NA; CDR3 DNA: TGTGCCAGCAGCTTAGGGCCCCCCGAGGACAGAAGATCCTACGAGCAGTACTTC; CDR3 protein: CASSLGPPEDRRSYEQYF
D gene: NA; J gene: TRBJ2-3; V gene: TRBV6-5; clone size: many; CDR3 DNA: TGTGCCAGCAGCCGCCTGGGGAACTCAGATACGCAGTATTTT; CDR3 protein: CASSRLGNSDTQYF
D gene: NA; J gene: TRBJ2-3; V gene: TRBV20-1; clone size: few; CDR3 DNA: TGCAGTGCGCACAGCAGCGGGTATCCAGATACGCAGTATTTT; CDR3 protein: CSAHSSGYPDTQYF
D gene: NA; J gene: TRBJ2-5; V gene: TRBV5-1; clone size: NA; CDR3 DNA: TGCGCCAGCAGCTTTGGGCAGGTTAACAATGAGCAGTACTTC; CDR3 protein: CASSFGQVNNEQYF
D gene: NA; J gene: TRBJ2-7; V gene: TRBV28; clone size: few; CDR3 DNA: TGTGCCACCCTGGACCGGTACGAGCAGTACTTC; CDR3 protein: CATLDRYEQYF
D gene: NA; J gene: TRBJ2-5; V gene: TRBV4-3; clone size: few; CDR3 DNA: TGCGCCAGCAGCGTATCCGGGGCTCGAAAGGAGGCCCAGTACTTC; CDR3 protein: CASSVSGARKEAQYF